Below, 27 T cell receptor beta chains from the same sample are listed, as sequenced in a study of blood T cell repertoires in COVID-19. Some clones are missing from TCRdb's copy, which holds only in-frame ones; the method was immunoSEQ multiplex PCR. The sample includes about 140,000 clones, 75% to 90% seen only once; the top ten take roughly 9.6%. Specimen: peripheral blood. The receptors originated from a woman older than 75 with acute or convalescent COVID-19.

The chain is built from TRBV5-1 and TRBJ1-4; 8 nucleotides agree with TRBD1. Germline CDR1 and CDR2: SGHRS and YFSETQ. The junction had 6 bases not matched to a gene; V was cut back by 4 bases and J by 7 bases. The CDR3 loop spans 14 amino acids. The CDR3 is CASSTGQGREKLFF. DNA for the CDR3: TGCGCCAGCAGCACCGGACAGGGTCGTGAAAAACTGTTTTTT. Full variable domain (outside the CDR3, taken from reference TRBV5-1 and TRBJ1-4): KAGVTQTPRYLIKTRGQQVTLSCSPISGHRSVSWYQQTPGQGLQFLFEYFSETQRNKGNFPGRFSGRQFSNSRSEMNVSTLELGDSALYLCASSTGQGREKLFFGSGTQLSVL.

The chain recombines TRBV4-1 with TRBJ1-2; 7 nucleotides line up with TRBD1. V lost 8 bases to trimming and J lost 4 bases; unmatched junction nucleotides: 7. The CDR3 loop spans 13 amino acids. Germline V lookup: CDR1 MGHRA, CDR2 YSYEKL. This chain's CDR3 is CASRRQGGYGYTF. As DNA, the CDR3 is TGCGCCAGCCGTCGACAGGGAGGCTATGGCTACACCTTC.

CDR3 region: CASRGTSGGLYEQYF. The DNA of the CDR3 is TGTGCCAGCAGAGGGACTAGCGGGGGCTTATACGAGCAGTACTTC. The V gene is TRBV6-5, the J gene TRBJ2-7, with TRBD2 matching 14 bases. Germline CDR1 MNHEY, CDR2 SVGAGI. This CDR3 has 15 residues. V was clipped by 6 bases and J by 4 bases; unmatched bases: 5.

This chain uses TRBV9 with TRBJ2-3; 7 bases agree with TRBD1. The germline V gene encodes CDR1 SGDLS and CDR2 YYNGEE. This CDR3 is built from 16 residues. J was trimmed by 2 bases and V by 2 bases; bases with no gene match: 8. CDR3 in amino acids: CASSVTGDPTTDTQYF. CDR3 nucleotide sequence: TGTGCCAGCAGCGTCACAGGGGACCCAACCACAGATACGCAGTATTTT.

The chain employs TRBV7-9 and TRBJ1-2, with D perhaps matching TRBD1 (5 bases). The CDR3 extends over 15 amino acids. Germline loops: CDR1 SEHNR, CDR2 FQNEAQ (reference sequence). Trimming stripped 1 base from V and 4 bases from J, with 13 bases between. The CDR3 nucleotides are TGTGCCAGCAGCTTAGGTGTAGGCCAGGGCTATGGCTACACCTTC. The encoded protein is CASSLGVGQGYGYTF.

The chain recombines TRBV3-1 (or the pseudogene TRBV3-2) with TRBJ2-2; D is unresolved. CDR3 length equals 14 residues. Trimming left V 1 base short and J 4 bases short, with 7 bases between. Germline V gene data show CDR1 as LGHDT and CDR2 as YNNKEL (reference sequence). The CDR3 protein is CASSQGVGTGELFF. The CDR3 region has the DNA TGTGCCAGCAGCCAAGGAGTCGGCACCGGGGAGCTGTTTTTT.

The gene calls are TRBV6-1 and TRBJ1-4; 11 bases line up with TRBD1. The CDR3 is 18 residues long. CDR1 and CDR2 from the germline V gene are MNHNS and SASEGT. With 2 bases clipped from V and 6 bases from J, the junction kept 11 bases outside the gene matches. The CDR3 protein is CASSENIWTGGRDEKLFF. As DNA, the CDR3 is TGTGCCAGCAGTGAAAACATTTGGACAGGGGGCAGGGATGAAAAACTGTTTTTT.

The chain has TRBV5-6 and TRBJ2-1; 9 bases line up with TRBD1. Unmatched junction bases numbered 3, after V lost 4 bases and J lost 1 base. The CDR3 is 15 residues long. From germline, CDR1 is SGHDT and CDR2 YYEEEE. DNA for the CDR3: TGTGCCAGCAGCCGGGACAGGGTATCCTACAATGAGCAGTTCTTC. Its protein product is CASSRDRVSYNEQFF.

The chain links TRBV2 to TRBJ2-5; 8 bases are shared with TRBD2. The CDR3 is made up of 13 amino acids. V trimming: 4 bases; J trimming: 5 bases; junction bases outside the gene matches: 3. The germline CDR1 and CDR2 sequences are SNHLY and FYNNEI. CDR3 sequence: CASSAGGVETQYF. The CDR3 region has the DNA TGTGCCAGCAGTGCGGGGGGGGTGGAGACCCAGTACTTC.

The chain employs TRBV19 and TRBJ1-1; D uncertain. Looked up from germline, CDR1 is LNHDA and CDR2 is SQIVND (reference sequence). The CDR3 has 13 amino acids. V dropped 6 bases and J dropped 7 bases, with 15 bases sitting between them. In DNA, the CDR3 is TGTGCCAGTAGGGTGAACAGCTTCGGTGAAGCTTTCTTT. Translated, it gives CASRVNSFGEAFF.

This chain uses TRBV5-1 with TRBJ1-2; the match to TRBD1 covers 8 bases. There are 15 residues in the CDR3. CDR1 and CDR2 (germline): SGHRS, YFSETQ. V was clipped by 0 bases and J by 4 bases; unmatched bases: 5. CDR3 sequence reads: CASSLGQGSAYGYTF. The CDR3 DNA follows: TGCGCCAGCAGCTTGGGACAGGGGAGTGCCTATGGCTACACCTTC. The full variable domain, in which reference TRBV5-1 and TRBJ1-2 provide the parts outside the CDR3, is KAGVTQTPRYLIKTRGQQVTLSCSPISGHRSVSWYQQTPGQGLQFLFEYFSETQRNKGNFPGRFSGRQFSNSRSEMNVSTLELGDSALYLCASSLGQGSAYGYTFGSGTRLTVV.

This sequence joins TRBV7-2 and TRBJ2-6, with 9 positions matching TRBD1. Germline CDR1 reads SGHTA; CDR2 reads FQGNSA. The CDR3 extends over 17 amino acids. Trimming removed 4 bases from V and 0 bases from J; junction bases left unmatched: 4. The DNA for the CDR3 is TGTGCCAGCAGCTACGGGACAGGGTACTCTGGGGCCAACGTCCTGACTTTC. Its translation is CASSYGTGYSGANVLTF. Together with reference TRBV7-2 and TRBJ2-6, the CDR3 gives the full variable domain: GAGVSQSPSNKVTEKGKDVELRCDPISGHTALYWYRQSLGQGLEFLIYFQGNSAPDKSGLPSDRFSAERTGGSVSTLTIQRTQQEDSAVYLCASSYGTGYSGANVLTFGAGSRLTVL.

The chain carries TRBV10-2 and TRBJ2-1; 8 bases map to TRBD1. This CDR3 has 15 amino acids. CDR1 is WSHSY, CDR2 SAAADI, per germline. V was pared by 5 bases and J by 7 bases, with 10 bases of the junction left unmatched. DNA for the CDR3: TGCGCCAGCAGTCCTCCAGGGGGCGCCGGGAATGAGCAGTTCTTC. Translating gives CASSPPGGAGNEQFF.

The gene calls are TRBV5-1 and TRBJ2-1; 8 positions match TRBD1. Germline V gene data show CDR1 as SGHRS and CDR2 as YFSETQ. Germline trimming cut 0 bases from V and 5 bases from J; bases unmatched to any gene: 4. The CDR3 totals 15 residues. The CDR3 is CASSLEGQGHNEQFF. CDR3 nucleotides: TGCGCCAGCAGCTTGGAAGGACAGGGCCACAATGAGCAGTTCTTC.

The CDR3 loop is CASSASYRGLYEQYF. The CDR3 DNA sequence: TGTGCCAGCAGCGCCAGTTACAGGGGGCTCTACGAGCAGTACTTC. The chain combines TRBV9 with TRBJ2-7; 9 bases fit TRBD1. CDR3 length equals 15 residues. Germline CDR1 reads SGDLS; CDR2 reads YYNGEE. J lost 3 bases, V lost 3 bases, and 7 bases had no gene match.

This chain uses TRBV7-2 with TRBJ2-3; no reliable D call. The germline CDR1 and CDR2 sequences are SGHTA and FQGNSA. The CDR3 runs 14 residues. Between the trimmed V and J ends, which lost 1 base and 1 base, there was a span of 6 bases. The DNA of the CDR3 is TGTGCCAGCAGCTTAGATCGGGGCACAGATACGCAGTATTTT. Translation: CASSLDRGTDTQYF.

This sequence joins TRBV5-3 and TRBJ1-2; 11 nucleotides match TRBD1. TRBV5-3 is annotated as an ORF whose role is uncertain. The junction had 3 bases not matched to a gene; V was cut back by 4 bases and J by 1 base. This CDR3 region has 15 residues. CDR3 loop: CARSGDRGCNYGYTF. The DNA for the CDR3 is TGTGCCAGAAGCGGGGACAGGGGGTGTAACTATGGCTACACCTTC.

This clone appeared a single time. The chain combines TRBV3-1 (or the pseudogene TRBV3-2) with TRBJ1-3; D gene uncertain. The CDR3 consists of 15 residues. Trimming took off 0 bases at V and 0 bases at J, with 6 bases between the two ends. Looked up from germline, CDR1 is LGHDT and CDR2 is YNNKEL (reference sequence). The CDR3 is CASSQDTDSGNTIYF. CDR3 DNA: TGTGCCAGCAGCCAAGATACAGACTCTGGAAACACCATATATTTT.

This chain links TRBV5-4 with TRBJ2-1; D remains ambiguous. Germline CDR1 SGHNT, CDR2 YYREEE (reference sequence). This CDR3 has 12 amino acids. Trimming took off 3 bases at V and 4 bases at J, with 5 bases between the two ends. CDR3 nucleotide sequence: TGTGCCAGCAGCTATTATTACAATGAGCAGTTCTTC. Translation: CASSYYYNEQFF.

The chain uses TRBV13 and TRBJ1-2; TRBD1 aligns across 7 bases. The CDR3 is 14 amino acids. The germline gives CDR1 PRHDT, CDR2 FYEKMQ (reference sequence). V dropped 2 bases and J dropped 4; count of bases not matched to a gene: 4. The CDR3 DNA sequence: TGTGCCAGCAGCTTACGGACAGGTTCCTATGGCTACACCTTC. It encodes CASSLRTGSYGYTF.

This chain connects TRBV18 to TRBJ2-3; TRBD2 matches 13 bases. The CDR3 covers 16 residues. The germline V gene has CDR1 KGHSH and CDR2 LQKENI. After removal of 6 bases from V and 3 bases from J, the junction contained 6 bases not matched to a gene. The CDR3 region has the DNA TGTGCCAGCTCTCCTGGACTAGCGGGGGTTACAGATACGCAGTATTTT. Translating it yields CASSPGLAGVTDTQYF.

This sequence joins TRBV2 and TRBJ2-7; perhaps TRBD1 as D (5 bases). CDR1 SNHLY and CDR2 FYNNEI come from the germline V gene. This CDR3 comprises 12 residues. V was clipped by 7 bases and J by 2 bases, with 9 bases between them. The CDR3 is CASTRGTYEQYF. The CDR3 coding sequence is TGTGCCAGCACTAGGGGCACCTACGAGCAGTACTTC.

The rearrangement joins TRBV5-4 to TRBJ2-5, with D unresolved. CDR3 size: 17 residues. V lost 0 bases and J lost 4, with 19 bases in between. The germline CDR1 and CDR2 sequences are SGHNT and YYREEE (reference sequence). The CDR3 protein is CASSLALPVLTAETQYF. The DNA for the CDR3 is TGTGCCAGCAGCTTGGCCCTCCCGGTTCTGACTGCAGAGACCCAGTACTTC.

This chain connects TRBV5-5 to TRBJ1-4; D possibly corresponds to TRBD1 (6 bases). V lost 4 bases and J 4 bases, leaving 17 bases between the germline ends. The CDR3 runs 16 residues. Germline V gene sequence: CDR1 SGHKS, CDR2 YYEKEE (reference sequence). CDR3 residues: CASSDNHGQSNEKLFF. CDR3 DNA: TGTGCCAGCAGCGACAACCATGGACAGAGTAATGAAAAACTGTTTTTT.

The CDR3 is CASSHTGVYNEQFF. The CDR3 DNA reads TGTGCCAGTAGTCATACAGGGGTGTACAATGAGCAGTTCTTC. The chain has TRBV19 and TRBJ2-1, with 7 bases lining up with TRBD1. CDR3 length: 14 residues. The germline CDR1 and CDR2 sequences are LNHDA and SQIVND (reference sequence). The V gene end was trimmed by 5 bases and the J gene end by 4 bases; junction bases not matched to a gene: 5.

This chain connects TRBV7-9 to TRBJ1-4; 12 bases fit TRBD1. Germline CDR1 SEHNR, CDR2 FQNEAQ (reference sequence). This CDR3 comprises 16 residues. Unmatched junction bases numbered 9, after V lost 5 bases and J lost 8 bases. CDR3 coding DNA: TGTGCCAGCAGCCGGGCCACCGGGACAGGGGGCGAAAAACTGTTTTTT. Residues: CASSRATGTGGEKLFF.

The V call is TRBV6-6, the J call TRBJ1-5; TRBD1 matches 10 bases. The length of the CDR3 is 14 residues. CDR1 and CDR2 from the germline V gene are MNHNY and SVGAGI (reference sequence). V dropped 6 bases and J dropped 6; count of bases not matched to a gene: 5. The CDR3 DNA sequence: TGTGCCAGCAGCCTCGGGACAGGGGTTCAGCCCCAGCATTTT. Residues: CASSLGTGVQPQHF.